The 26 T cell receptor beta chains below come from one sample, sequenced in a study of T-cell memory formation after mild COVID-19. Each CDR3 protein gets one entry after TCRdb re-called the 5' RACE reads with MiXCR. The sample yields hundreds of thousands of distinct CDR3 sequences, about a sixth seen once. Sequenced: PBMCs or a T cell subset sorted from them (not recorded which). Receptors originate from a man between 18 and 35 years old who had mild COVID-19 (a few samples of this study predate the infection). Cell type and time point are not known.

This clonotype was counted a few times. V and J are TRBV27 and TRBJ2-7; 9 nucleotides match TRBD1. The CDR3 runs to 15 residues. V trimming: 4 bases; J trimming: 5 bases; junction bases outside the gene matches: 9. The germline V gene has CDR1 MNHEY and CDR2 SMNVEV (reference sequence). As DNA, the CDR3 is TGTGCCAGCAGTTCCGCGGGACAGGGATACCACGAGCAGTACTTC. Translated: CASSSAGQGYHEQYF.

The V gene is TRBV6-2 or TRBV6-3, the J gene TRBJ2-3, with a weak D call TRBD1 (6 bases). The V gene's germline CDR1 is MNHEY and CDR2 SVGEGT. Trimming pared 6 bases from V and 10 bases from J, leaving 26 bases between. The CDR3 runs 16 residues. The CDR3 DNA reads as TGTGCCAGCAGGGACGGGACAAATCTCGTACAGTCGGCGCAGTATTTT. Translation: CASRDGTNLVQSAQYF.

This clonotype was recorded a few times. The chain is built from TRBV5-1 and TRBJ2-1; TRBD2 aligns across 10 bases. CDR1 and CDR2 (germline): SGHRS, YFSETQ. CDR3 length: 15 residues. The V segment lost 2 bases and the J segment 7 bases; nucleotides outside the gene matches: 6. The chain's CDR3 is CASSFSGGVSNEQFF. The CDR3 DNA reads as TGCGCCAGCAGCTTCAGCGGGGGGGTATCTAATGAGCAGTTCTTC. The full variable domain, with the rest looked up from reference TRBV5-1 and TRBJ2-1, is KAGVTQTPRYLIKTRGQQVTLSCSPISGHRSVSWYQQTPGQGLQFLFEYFSETQRNKGNFPGRFSGRQFSNSRSEMNVSTLELGDSALYLCASSFSGGVSNEQFFGPGTRLTVL.

This chain joins TRBV7-2 and TRBJ1-1; perhaps TRBD1 as D (6 bases). Trimming cost V 5 bases and J 3 bases, with 13 bases left between them. Germline loops: CDR1 SGHTA, CDR2 FQGNSA. This CDR3 is 14 amino acids long. As DNA, the CDR3 is TGTGCCAGCAGCCCAAGTAGGGGGGACACTGAAGCTTTCTTT. Translation: CASSPSRGDTEAFF.

This clonotype has just a few counts. The V and J genes are TRBV19 and TRBJ2-1; tentatively, D is TRBD1 (6 bases). The CDR3 spans 14 residues. CDR1 is LNHDA and CDR2 is SQIVND in the germline V gene (reference sequence). Deletions cut 8 bases from V and 4 bases from J, with 15 bases between. The CDR3 is CASVQARGYNEQFF. DNA for the CDR3: TGTGCCAGTGTCCAAGCCAGGGGATACAATGAGCAGTTCTTC. The full variable domain, rest sourced from reference TRBV19 and TRBJ2-1, is DGGITQSPKYLFRKEGQNVTLSCEQNLNHDAMYWYRQDPGQGLRLIYYSQIVNDFQKGDIAEGYSVSREKKESFPLTVTSAQKNPTAFYLCASVQARGYNEQFFGPGTRLTVL.

The rearrangement joins TRBV5-1 to TRBJ1-5; a weak D match, TRBD1 (6 bases). Germline V gene sequence: CDR1 SGHRS, CDR2 YFSETQ. This CDR3 comprises 13 residues. V was shortened by 4 bases and J by 3 bases, with 8 bases between the two germline ends. The CDR3, as DNA: TGCGCCAGCAGCGGACAGCCCAATCAGCCCCAGCATTTT. Residues: CASSGQPNQPQHF. Full variable domain (outside the CDR3, taken from reference TRBV5-1 and TRBJ1-5): KAGVTQTPRYLIKTRGQQVTLSCSPISGHRSVSWYQQTPGQGLQFLFEYFSETQRNKGNFPGRFSGRQFSNSRSEMNVSTLELGDSALYLCASSGQPNQPQHFGDGTRLSIL.

This clonotype appeared a few times. The CDR3 is CASSRDRINYGYTF. CDR3 nucleotides: TGTGCCAGCTCCCGGGACAGAATTAACTATGGCTACACCTTC. This chain links TRBV18 with TRBJ1-2; 7 bases are a match to TRBD1. CDR3 length: 14 residues. V lost 6 bases to trimming and J lost 1 base; unmatched junction nucleotides: 5. Per the germline V gene, CDR1 is KGHSH and CDR2 is LQKENI.

This rearrangement joins TRBV10-3 to TRBJ2-7; the match to TRBD1 covers 10 bases. Germline CDR1 is ENHRY and CDR2 is SYGVKD. V lost 4 bases to trimming and J lost 5 bases; unmatched junction nucleotides: 11. The CDR3 consists of 16 residues. DNA of the CDR3: TGTGCCATCAGTGCGGGACAGGGGCCTGTTGGGGACGAGCAGTACGTC. Amino acids: CAISAGQGPVGDEQYV.

The chain carries TRBV20-1 and TRBJ2-1, with 7 bases lining up with TRBD2. V gave up 7 bases and J gave up 2 bases; unmatched junction bases: 11. CDR3 size: 15 residues. Germline V lookup: CDR1 DFQATT, CDR2 SNEGSKA (reference sequence). The chain's CDR3 is CSGQTPAGAYNEQFF. Written as DNA, the CDR3 is TGCAGTGGCCAAACCCCGGCGGGGGCCTACAATGAGCAGTTCTTC.

Points on this clonotype: At one boundary the junction diverges from the germline segment, which might be a read error. The chain combines TRBV7-9 with TRBJ1-4, with D unresolved. This CDR3 has 12 residues. Germline values: CDR1 SEHNR, CDR2 FQNEAQ (reference sequence). DNA for the CDR3: TGTGCCAGCACCTTAACTAATGAAAAACTGTTTTTT. This sequence encodes CASTLTNEKLFF.

The rearrangement uses TRBV20-1 and TRBJ1-2; no clear D. Germline CDR1 is DFQATT and CDR2 is SNEGSKA (reference sequence). This CDR3 region has 11 residues. Trimming cost V 3 bases and J 7 bases, with 9 bases left between them. CDR3 loop: CSASKGFGYTF. The DNA of the CDR3 is TGCAGTGCTAGTAAAGGGTTTGGCTACACCTTC.

The chain couples TRBV2 to TRBJ2-7; a weak D match, TRBD2 (5 bases). Germline CDR1 and CDR2: SNHLY and FYNNEI. This CDR3 comprises 14 residues. V lost 10 bases, J lost 4 bases, and 20 bases lay in between. Here the CDR3 DNA reads TGTGCCACCCAGGAACAAAACGGGGTTTACGAGCAGTACTTC. Translated, it gives CATQEQNGVYEQYF.

This clonotype appeared once. The V gene is TRBV20-1, the J gene TRBJ2-2; possible D gene TRBD1, 5 bases. Germline values: CDR1 DFQATT, CDR2 SNEGSKA (reference sequence). The CDR3 runs to 14 residues. Trimming removed 0 bases from V and 4 bases from J, with 9 bases in between. The CDR3 sequence is CSAREAGSTGELFF. CDR3 bases: TGCAGTGCTAGAGAAGCAGGGTCCACCGGGGAGCTGTTTTTT.

The chain is built from TRBV5-4 and TRBJ2-5; 11 bases are shared with TRBD2. V lost 0 bases, J lost 6 bases, and 7 bases stayed unmatched. Germline CDR1 is SGHNT and CDR2 is YYREEE (reference sequence). The CDR3 contains 16 residues. Written as DNA, the CDR3 is TGTGCCAGCAGCTTGGAACTAGCGGGGGAACTGAAGACCCAGTACTTC. It encodes CASSLELAGELKTQYF.

The chain combines TRBV15 with TRBJ1-2; D is ambiguous. This CDR3 is 12 amino acids long. Trimming took off 4 bases at V and 6 bases at J, with 9 bases between the two ends. CDR1 is LNHNV and CDR2 is YYDKDF in the germline V gene (reference sequence). The DNA for the CDR3 is TGTGCCACCAGCAATGGACCGGATGGCTACACCTTC. It specifies CATSNGPDGYTF.

The chain uses TRBV9 and TRBJ1-6; D not certain. Trimming took 0 bases from V and 7 from J, leaving 8 bases between them. Germline V gene sequence: CDR1 SGDLS, CDR2 YYNGEE. The CDR3 spans 14 residues. CDR3 DNA: TGTGCCAGCAGCGTAGACAAGGTGAATTCACCCCTCCACTTT. It is translated as CASSVDKVNSPLHF. Looking up the rest from reference TRBV9 and TRBJ1-6 gives the full variable domain: DSGVTQTPKHLITATGQRVTLRCSPRSGDLSVYWYQQSLDQGLQFLIQYYNGEERAKGNILERFSAQQFPDLHSELNLSSLELGDSALYFCASSVDKVNSPLHFGNGTRLTVT.

The V and J genes are TRBV7-9 and TRBJ1-3, with D tentatively TRBD1 (5 bases). Trimming took 4 bases from V and 3 from J, leaving 7 bases between them. This CDR3 has 13 amino acids. The germline CDR1 and CDR2 sequences are SEHNR and FQNEAQ (reference sequence). CDR3 bases: TGTGCCAGCAGCTGGGGGAATGGAAACACCATATATTTT. Protein sequence: CASSWGNGNTIYF.

The rearrangement links TRBV7-2 to TRBJ1-2; D unclear. CDR1 and CDR2 (germline): SGHTA, FQGNSA. The CDR3 covers 14 residues. The V end lost 5 bases, the J end lost 4 bases, and 14 bases lay between the germline ends. The CDR3 loop reads CASSPARFIYGYTF. The CDR3 DNA reads as TGTGCCAGCAGCCCAGCCCGGTTTATCTATGGCTACACCTTC.

This clonotype was seen more than once but under ten times. The rearrangement links TRBV5-5 to TRBJ1-1; D possibly corresponds to TRBD1 (6 bases). The V and J ends lost 0 bases and 3 bases respectively, with 9 bases between them. This CDR3 has 14 amino acids. Germline-derived CDR1 and CDR2 are SGHKS and YYEKEE (reference sequence). This chain's CDR3 is CASSLGTADTEAFF. The CDR3 nucleotides are TGTGCCAGCAGCTTGGGGACAGCAGACACTGAAGCTTTCTTT. Full variable domain (rest looked up from reference TRBV5-5 and TRBJ1-1): DAGVTQSPTHLIKTRGQQVTLRCSPISGHKSVSWYQQVLGQGPQFIFQYYEKEERGRGNFPDRFSARQFPNYSSELNVNALLLGDSALYLCASSLGTADTEAFFGQGTRLTVV.

The chain is built from TRBV4-3 and TRBJ2-7; a weak D match, TRBD2 (6 bases). Trimming removed 1 base from V and 6 bases from J, with 10 bases in between. The V gene's germline CDR1 is LGHNA and CDR2 YSLEER. The CDR3 runs 13 residues. As DNA, the CDR3 is TGCGCCAGCAGCCAAGTCGGGGAGGCCGAGCAGTACTTC. Translated: CASSQVGEAEQYF.

This clonotype was counted a few times. The chain recombines TRBV6-2 or TRBV6-3 with TRBJ2-3, with no clear D. V lost 7 bases to trimming and J lost 2 bases, with 7 bases between them. The CDR3 loop spans 12 amino acids. Germline V CDR1 and CDR2: MNHEY, SVGEGT. The DNA of the CDR3 is TGTGCCAGCACACACACCACAGATACGCAGTATTTT. Protein sequence: CASTHTTDTQYF.

This clonotype was observed a few times. The chain recombines TRBV5-6 with TRBJ2-5, with D perhaps matching TRBD2 (5 bases). Germline loops: CDR1 SGHDT, CDR2 YYEEEE. V lost 2 bases, J lost 4 bases, and 15 bases lay in between. The CDR3 contains 15 residues. The CDR3 protein is CASSFRSTRGETQYF. The CDR3 nucleotides read TGTGCCAGCAGCTTCCGGAGCACCCGGGGAGAGACCCAGTACTTC.

The J gene is TRBJ1-2, the V gene TRBV30, with D maybe TRBD1 (5 bases). Germline V CDR1 and CDR2: GTSNPN, SVGIG (reference sequence). This CDR3 spans 13 amino acids. Trimming pared 4 bases from V and 4 bases from J, leaving 13 bases between. CDR3 coding DNA: TGTGCCTGGATCCGGGGCCCCGGCTATGGCTACACCTTC. Residues: CAWIRGPGYGYTF.

This clonotype occurred a few times. The chain combines TRBV12-3 or TRBV12-4 with TRBJ2-5; the D is unclear. V was cut by 6 bases and J by 0 bases, with 11 bases left in between. This CDR3 region has 14 residues. The CDR3 here is CASSNGGDQETQYF. The CDR3 DNA is TGTGCCAGCAGCAATGGTGGGGACCAAGAGACCCAGTACTTC.

This clonotype was observed at least ten times. The V and J genes are TRBV7-3 and TRBJ1-6; D is undetermined. V lost 6 bases, J lost 7 bases, and 16 bases lay in between. The CDR3 extends over 15 amino acids. The germline gives CDR1 SGHTA, CDR2 FQGTGA. CDR3 sequence (DNA): TGTGCCAGCAGTCCTGGGCTATCCCAGAATTCACCCCTCCACTTT. Its translation is CASSPGLSQNSPLHF. Looking up the rest from reference TRBV7-3 and TRBJ1-6 gives the full variable domain: GAGVSQTPSNKVTEKGKYVELRCDPISGHTALYWYRQSLGQGPEFLIYFQGTGAADDSGLPNDRFFAVRPEGSVSTLKIQRTERGDSAVYLCASSPGLSQNSPLHFGNGTRLTVT.

The rearrangement links TRBV12-3 or TRBV12-4 to TRBJ1-1; 9 bases are shared with TRBD1. The CDR3 length is 15 residues. Trimming cost V 6 bases and J 5 bases; bases outside gene matches: 10. The chain's CDR3 is CASSPGQGRDTEAFF. CDR3 sequence (DNA): TGTGCCAGCAGCCCAGGACAGGGGAGGGATACTGAAGCTTTCTTT.